This T cell receptor (beta chain) appears in the sequencing data of a study of blood T cells in healthy people across ages. This clonotype has a count of ten or more. Antigen: not known. It was with a sample-barcoded 5' primer and a J-beta primer mix that a second PCR of about 6 to 12 cycles was run. Every cDNA molecule carried a tag from a template-switch adaptor bearing 12 random nucleotides. Sequencing of every sample gave 2.5 million or more CDR3-containing paired-end reads. MiXCR was run by TCRdb on the 5' RACE reads, yielding one entry per CDR3 protein. This table has 650,000 to 700,000 distinct CDR3 sequences, approximately 52% appearing once. Study-wide points: Correlation between TCR beta diversity and naive T cell percentage was strong. CMV status of donors was unknown, possibly confounding expanded clonotype changes.

This CDR3 comprises 14 residues. V lost 4 bases and J 3 bases, leaving 10 bases between the germline ends. From germline, CDR1 is MNHNY and CDR2 SVGAGI (reference sequence). The sequence was collected from a woman aged 80 or older in good health. This chain links TRBV6-6 with TRBJ2-4; D not certain. Sequenced input: blood. The DNA for the CDR3 is TGTGCCAGCAGTTTAGGCAGAAACAAAAACATTCAGTACTTC. Protein: CASSLGRNKNIQYF.